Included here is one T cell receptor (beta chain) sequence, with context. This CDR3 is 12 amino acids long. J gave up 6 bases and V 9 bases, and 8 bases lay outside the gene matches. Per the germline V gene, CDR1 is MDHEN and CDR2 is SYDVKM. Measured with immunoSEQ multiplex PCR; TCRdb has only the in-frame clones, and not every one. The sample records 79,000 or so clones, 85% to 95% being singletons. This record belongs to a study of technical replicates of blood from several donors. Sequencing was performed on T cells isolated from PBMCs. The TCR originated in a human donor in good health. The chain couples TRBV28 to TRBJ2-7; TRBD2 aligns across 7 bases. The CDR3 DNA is TGTGCCAGTGGCTCCCGGGAGGCCGAGCAGTACTTC. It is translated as CASGSREAEQYF.